Given below is one T cell receptor beta chain in context. Its antigen is still unknown. No quality values exist for individual bases; no much larger clone is one base distant. This entry is derived from a study of blood T cell repertoires in COVID-19 (dated by TCRdb to 2018 to 2021). For the study in its entirety: The collaborator samples originated in the United States, Italy and Spain and spanned the acute and convalescent phases of COVID-19. The prospective study material was composed of cDNA or gDNA derived from T cells, B-cell-depleted T cells, or PBMCs. Subjects who had been exposed to COVID-19, were actively infected with it, or had recovered from it provided the deeply sampled blood TCRbeta repertoires that made up the dataset. The repertoires were released in a freely available public database intended as a resource for research on the immune response to SARS-CoV-2. The samples were drawn from the first 160 participants of the ongoing ImmuneRACE study and from 950 to 1,500 subjects provided by 6 global collaborators. The sample metadata nearly always contained a de-identified subject ID, COVID-19 status, age in years and sex. Where available, HLA class I and class II types were obtained from metadata supplied by the sample provider rather than from assay-based typing. Summary of the overall study and its limitations: The amount of clinical and demographic metadata varied by source and participant and was provided uncurated.

CDR1 MDHEN and CDR2 SYDVKM are derived from the germline V gene. V and J lose 10 bases and 5 bases, and a span of 20 bases separates them. The CDR3 measures 14 amino acids from cysteine to phenylalanine. Only the CDR3 region is kept as DNA, spanning 42 bases read in frame from base 1. Enrolling through a virtual design, the prospective study's participants ranged in age from roughly 18 to 95 years and lived across 24 United States geographic areas. In the prospective study, participants were assigned to cohorts based on the clinical history participants reported in a screening survey and a study questionnaire. Each participant in the prospective study had whole blood, serum and a nasopharyngeal or oropharyngeal swab collected by mobile phlebotomists. Participants in the prospective study had the option to provide additional blood draws and questionnaires over a roughly 2-month period. Before DNA extraction, blood samples from the prospective study were shipped at room temperature or frozen.

TCRbeta CDR3 regions were amplified from genomic DNA using the immunoSEQ Assay, a bias-controlled multiplex PCR. The original methods were these. Within the assay, amplification of reference gene primers was used to estimate how many nucleated cells each sample contained. Sequence reads were collapsed and filtered to measure the absolute abundance of every unique TCRbeta CDR3 rearrangement. Productive Simpson clonality was computed per sample as the square root of Simpson's diversity index over productive rearrangements. TCRdb provides this immuneACCESS table in a form limited to in-frame rearrangements. Some clones are lacking; in checked studies, under half of them reflect an unresolved V gene, and why the rest are absent is not known. V and J calls and clone size are copied from that table; D and trimming were computed from the DNA. Across this sample there are about 170,000 clones, with 83% seen only once. The ten largest clonotypes hold about 3.5% of the sample.

What was sequenced was PBMCs or T cells enriched from blood (not recorded which). This TCR came from a woman aged 50 to 60 in a cohort exposed to, infected with or recovered from COVID-19 (not recorded which). Here the chain combines TRBV28 and TRBJ1-2; there is no confident call for the D gene. CDR3 sequence: CATKLGVNRYGYTF. The sequenced DNA is TGTGCCACCAAATTAGGAGTAAACCGTTATGGCTACACCTTC.